This entry lists 20 T cell receptor beta chains sequenced from one sample in a study of shared clonotypes between healthy human individuals (TCRdb year 2020). Libraries were prepared through the immunoSEQ multiplex PCR assay. The source is immuneACCESS, and TCRdb retained only in-frame sequences with V and J called. Part of the clones is not carried over; for the studies checked, unresolved V genes explain less than half of this, and the remainder is unexplained. For this sample there are millions of clones; about 95% appear just once. 0.9% to 1.3% of the sample rests with the top ten. For the CD8 naive samples, CD45RO-negative cells were positively selected for CCR7, yielding a CD45RA+CCR7+ population from which TemRA cells were excluded. Sequencing input: naive CD8+ T cells sorted from blood. The sample's cell subset or site label, in plain terms: CD45RA+CCR7+. The source is a man younger than 35 in good health.

The rearrangement joins TRBV5-1 to TRBJ1-5, with 12 bases aligning to TRBD1. CDR1 and CDR2 from the germline V gene are SGHRS and YFSETQ. CDR3 length: 14 amino acids. The J segment lost 8 bases and the V segment lost 4 bases, leaving 4 bases of the junction unmatched. This CDR3 reads CASSAGTGGEPQHF. CDR3 DNA sequence: TGCGCCAGCAGCGCAGGGACAGGGGGCGAGCCCCAGCATTTT.

The chain carries TRBV5-1 and TRBJ2-1; 9 positions agree with TRBD1. The CDR3 is made up of 15 amino acids. The trim removed 3 bases at V and 4 bases at J, leaving 5 bases unmatched. Germline V lookup: CDR1 SGHRS, CDR2 YFSETQ. CDR3 coding DNA: TGCGCCAGCAGCTACCGGGACAGGGAATACAATGAGCAGTTCTTC. It specifies CASSYRDREYNEQFF.

This chain links TRBV2 with TRBJ2-1, with 12 bases matching TRBD2. Trimming cost V 3 bases and J 0 bases; bases outside gene matches: 6. The CDR3 contains 18 residues. Germline V lookup: CDR1 SNHLY, CDR2 FYNNEI. CDR3 sequence reads: CASSDPRTSGDSYNEQFF. The CDR3 nucleotides read TGTGCCAGCAGTGATCCAAGGACTAGCGGGGACTCCTACAATGAGCAGTTCTTC.

The rearrangement links TRBV4-2 to TRBJ1-2; D remains unclear. Between the trimmed V and J ends, which lost 0 bases and 1 base, there was a span of 9 bases. The CDR3 is made up of 15 amino acids. Germline V gene data show CDR1 as LGHNA and CDR2 as YNFKEQ. CDR3 residues: CASSQEGWGNYGYTF. The DNA of the CDR3 is TGTGCCAGCAGCCAAGAAGGATGGGGTAACTATGGCTACACCTTC.

The chain carries TRBV19 and TRBJ2-1; tentatively, D is TRBD1 (8 bases). This CDR3 spans 13 amino acids. Trimming removed 10 bases at V and 2 bases at J, with 12 bases between. Germline values: CDR1 LNHDA, CDR2 SQIVND (reference sequence). DNA for the CDR3: TGTGCCACCACAGGGGGGGCCTACAATGAGCAGTTCTTC. Translation: CATTGGAYNEQFF.

Details on this clone: The sample holds other DNA sequences that translate to the same CDR3. V is TRBV6-5 and J is TRBJ1-2, with D maybe TRBD1 (5 bases). Trimming stripped 2 bases from V and 5 bases from J, with 9 bases between. This CDR3 region has 13 residues. Germline CDR1 reads MNHEY; CDR2 reads SVGAGI. CDR3 in amino acids: CASSYGGDYGYTF. CDR3 coding DNA: TGTGCCAGCAGTTACGGGGGGGATTATGGCTACACCTTC.

V is TRBV9 and J is TRBJ2-1, with TRBD2 matching over 7 bases. Germline V gives CDR1 SGDLS, CDR2 YYNGEE. The CDR3 runs 15 residues. Trimming removed 6 bases from V and 7 bases from J; junction bases left unmatched: 13. The DNA of the CDR3 is TGTGCCAGCACTCCTCTTCTGACTAGCAGTAATGAGCAGTTCTTC. Translated, it gives CASTPLLTSSNEQFF.

This chain joins TRBV7-9 and TRBJ2-7; tentative D call: TRBD1 (5 bases). V lost 5 bases and J 0 bases, leaving 17 bases between the germline ends. The CDR3 sequence is 16 residues long. Germline values: CDR1 SEHNR, CDR2 FQNEAQ (reference sequence). The chain's CDR3 is CASSATTATYSYEQYF. CDR3 coding DNA: TGTGCCAGCAGCGCAACGACAGCCACCTACTCCTACGAGCAGTACTTC.

This chain connects TRBV13 to TRBJ2-7; possibly TRBD1 for D (6 bases). Germline V CDR1 and CDR2: PRHDT, FYEKMQ (reference sequence). The CDR3 covers 13 residues. V lost 6 bases and J lost 3, with 12 bases in between. This CDR3 is CASSSTGLYEQYF. The CDR3 DNA follows: TGTGCCAGCAGTTCTACAGGGCTCTACGAGCAGTACTTC. The whole variable domain, filled in from reference TRBV13 and TRBJ2-7, reads AAGVIQSPRHLIKEKRETATLKCYPIPRHDTVYWYQQGPGQDPQFLISFYEKMQSDKGSIPDRFSAQQFSDYHSELNMSSLELGDSALYFCASSSTGLYEQYFGPGTRLTVT.

The V call is TRBV6-1, the J call TRBJ2-7, with 8 bases lining up with TRBD2. With 5 bases clipped from V and 2 bases from J, the junction kept 2 bases outside the gene matches. This CDR3 region has 13 residues. Looked up from germline, CDR1 is MNHNS and CDR2 is SASEGT. The CDR3 here is CASSLTSAYEQYF. CDR3 DNA sequence: TGTGCCAGCAGTCTGACTAGCGCCTACGAGCAGTACTTC.

For the CDR3, the DNA is TGTGCCAGCAGTGTGACAGGGTGGTTCACCGGGGAGCTGTTTTTT. It translates to CASSVTGWFTGELFF. The chain has TRBV25-1 and TRBJ2-2; 7 bases agree with TRBD1. The CDR3 has 15 residues. Germline loops: CDR1 MGHDK, CDR2 SYGVNS. V lost 4 bases, J lost 4 bases, and 6 bases stayed unmatched.

The chain uses TRBV27 and TRBJ2-1; D may correspond to TRBD1 or TRBD2 (5 bases each). Germline assignment: CDR1 MNHEY and CDR2 SMNVEV (reference sequence). Between the trimmed V and J ends, which lost 1 base and 2 bases, there was a span of 21 bases. CDR3 length equals 19 residues. As DNA, the CDR3 is TGTGCCAGCAGTTTATTAAGCGGTGGGGCGCGAGGAACCTACAATGAGCAGTTCTTC. The encoded protein is CASSLLSGGARGTYNEQFF.

This clone was picked up one time. The gene calls are TRBV7-6 and TRBJ2-1; D is perhaps TRBD2 (7 bases). From germline, CDR1 is SGHVS and CDR2 FNYEAQ. The CDR3 has 12 residues. V lost 5 bases, J lost 7 bases, and 9 bases lay in between. CDR3 in DNA: TGTGCCAGCAGCGAGGGGGGGAATGAGCAGTTCTTC. Translation: CASSEGGNEQFF.

This chain links TRBV5-1 with TRBJ2-3, with 14 bases aligning to TRBD2. Germline V gene lookup returns CDR1 SGHRS and CDR2 YFSETQ. The CDR3 loop spans 17 amino acids. V lost 4 bases to trimming and J lost 1 base; unmatched junction nucleotides: 5. CDR3 loop: CASSPGLAGGRTDTQYF. For the CDR3, the DNA is TGCGCCAGCAGCCCAGGACTAGCGGGGGGTCGCACAGATACGCAGTATTTT.

The genes are TRBV28 and TRBJ2-2; D not resolved. V was trimmed by 5 bases and J by 3 bases, leaving 13 bases between them. CDR1 and CDR2 (germline): MDHEN, SYDVKM. The CDR3 is 15 amino acids. The CDR3 loop is CASSPGPEDTGELFF. The CDR3 bases are TGTGCCAGCAGTCCCGGGCCGGAAGACACCGGGGAGCTGTTTTTT.

The J gene is TRBJ1-6, the V gene TRBV7-9; no clear D gene. Germline lookup yields CDR1 SEHNR and CDR2 FQNEAQ (reference sequence). The length of the CDR3 is 14 residues. V was trimmed by 11 bases and J by 9 bases, leaving 20 bases between them. The CDR3 coding sequence is TGTGCCGCCAGCAGTAACCCGGAGGCTTCACCCCTCCACTTT. Translating gives CAASSNPEASPLHF.

The chain combines TRBV14 with TRBJ2-1; tentatively, D is TRBD1 (5 bases). CDR1 and CDR2 from the germline V gene are SGHDN and FVKESK. This CDR3 is 13 amino acids long. Trimming took 6 bases from V and 3 from J, leaving 9 bases between them. DNA of the CDR3: TGTGCCAGCAGACTGACAGTCTACAATGAGCAGTTCTTC. Translating it yields CASRLTVYNEQFF. Full variable domain (missing parts from reference TRBV14 and TRBJ2-1): EAGVTQFPSHSVIEKGQTVTLRCDPISGHDNLYWYRRVMGKEIKFLLHFVKESKQDESGMPNNRFLAERTGGTYSTLKVQPAELEDSGVYFCASRLTVYNEQFFGPGTRLTVL.

On this clone itself: A junction boundary mismatches the germline segment, possibly from a read error. This rearrangement joins TRBV6-4 to TRBJ2-3; 8 nucleotides line up with TRBD2. CDR1 MRHNA and CDR2 SNTAGT come from the germline V gene. This CDR3 is 13 amino acids long. Here the CDR3 DNA reads TGTGCCAGCAGTGACCAAAAAGCGGGGGCCCGCTGGTTT. Protein: CASSDQKAGARWF.

The chain couples TRBV5-6 to TRBJ2-3; D gene ambiguous. This CDR3 comprises 16 residues. The germline V and J ends were trimmed by 3 bases and 4 bases, with 18 bases remaining between them. Germline CDR1 reads SGHDT; CDR2 reads YYEEEE. CDR3 DNA: TGTGCCAGCAGCTCTGGTGCGCGACCGGGTGCAGATACGCAGTATTTT. Protein: CASSSGARPGADTQYF.

The chain has TRBV9 and TRBJ1-5; no clear D gene. The CDR3 has 14 amino acids. CDR1 is SGDLS, CDR2 YYNGEE, per germline. Deletions cut 0 bases from V and 10 bases from J, with 14 bases between. Here the CDR3 reads CASSVAGIGGPQHF. The CDR3 DNA follows: TGTGCCAGCAGCGTAGCCGGGATAGGTGGCCCCCAGCATTTT. Full variable domain (remainder filled in from reference TRBV9 and TRBJ1-5): DSGVTQTPKHLITATGQRVTLRCSPRSGDLSVYWYQQSLDQGLQFLIQYYNGEERAKGNILERFSAQQFPDLHSELNLSSLELGDSALYFCASSVAGIGGPQHFGDGTRLSIL.